This T cell receptor beta chain was identified in a study of T cell responses to AZD1222 COVID-19 vaccine. For this clone: Its antigen remains unidentified.

The data were produced by immunoSEQ multiplex PCR, yet TCRdb's version contains in-frame clones alone and is incomplete. The sample lists 90,000 to 130,000 clones; roughly four fifths were seen once. Findings of the study overall: Repertoires were obtained solely post-peak T cell response.

From germline, CDR1 is SNHLY and CDR2 FYNNEI. This CDR3 comprises 14 residues. V was cut by 5 bases and J by 4 bases, with 14 bases left in between. The rearrangement uses TRBV2 and TRBJ1-1; weak D call: TRBD1 (6 bases). The sequence came from an adult in good health. The sample in question was peripheral blood, obtained on day 0 of AZD1222 vaccination. CDR3 coding DNA: TGTGCCAGCAGTTCGGGGGCAGCCGCCACTGAAGCTTTCTTT. Its protein product is CASSSGAAATEAFF.